What follows are 2 T cell receptor beta chains derived from one specimen sequenced in a study of T cells after yellow fever vaccination. One entry per CDR3 protein results from TCRdb running MiXCR on the 5' RACE reads. The sample lists some 320,000 distinct CDR3 sequences, 8.7% seen once, with approximately 19% in the top ten. Sequences were derived from PBMCs, sampled on the day of the first yellow fever vaccination. These receptor sequences come from a man aged 18-30 years who received the YFV17D yellow fever vaccine.

In its sample, this clonotype was seen a few times. The chain combines TRBV9 with TRBJ2-1; TRBD2 matches 7 bases. This CDR3 comprises 15 residues. The ends lost 0 bases at V and 8 bases at J; junction bases unmatched: 8. The V gene's germline CDR1 is SGDLS and CDR2 YYNGEE. In DNA form, the CDR3 reads TGTGCCAGCAGCGTAGTAGGACTAGTATTCGATGAGCAGTTCTTC. This gives the protein CASSVVGLVFDEQFF. Complete variable domain (other parts from reference TRBV9 and TRBJ2-1): DSGVTQTPKHLITATGQRVTLRCSPRSGDLSVYWYQQSLDQGLQFLIQYYNGEERAKGNILERFSAQQFPDLHSELNLSSLELGDSALYFCASSVVGLVFDEQFFGPGTRLTVL.

This clonotype was seen a few times. The genes are TRBV24-1 and TRBJ2-1; 10 bases align to TRBD1. The CDR3 consists of 14 residues. After removal of 9 bases from V and 6 bases from J, the junction contained 7 bases not matched to a gene. Per the germline V gene, CDR1 is KGHDR and CDR2 is SFDVKD. CDR3 sequence: CATAPTGGFNEQFF. For the CDR3, the DNA is TGTGCCACCGCCCCGACAGGGGGCTTCAATGAGCAGTTCTTC.